This T cell receptor beta chain was recovered during a study of blood T cells in healthy people across ages. Whole-study context: Capturing about one barcoded beta molecule per two T cells was achieved by template switching. Overall study findings and caveats: Higher naive T cell percentage went strongly together with higher TCR beta diversity.

Trimming pared 1 base from V and 3 bases from J, leaving 6 bases between. The CDR3 loop spans 13 amino acids. The germline gives CDR1 SGDLS, CDR2 YYNGEE. This clonotype was seen ten or more times. Its antigen is unknown. Primers used in a second PCR of roughly 6 to 11 cycles were a sample-barcoded 5' primer and a J-beta primer mix. TCRdb independently ran MiXCR on the 5' RACE reads; one entry per CDR3 protein. The table includes just over 1 million distinct CDR3 sequences, roughly 45% detected once. Collection of 8.5 to 10 milliliters of peripheral blood was performed for each donor. The origin of this receptor is a woman in her sixties or seventies in good health. The chain employs TRBV9 and TRBJ2-3; D perhaps matches TRBD1 (6 bases). Sequencing was done on a sample of blood. As DNA, the CDR3 is TGTGCCAGCAGCGTACAGGGGACAGATACGCAGTATTTT. Its translation is CASSVQGTDTQYF.